The 30 T cell receptor beta chains presented below share a single source sample, sequenced in a study of vaccination effects on CD4 cells after COVID-19. Culture lasted about nine days before CD4+ T cell isolation. Two-dose BNT162b2 or mRNA-1273 vaccination was given to participants. Repertoires were generated with immunoSEQ multiplex PCR, while TCRdb's copy carries only in-frame clones and drops some. The sample carries about 57,000 clones, 78% recorded once. Their target antigens are unknown. The sample here was CD4+ T cells from PBMCs cultured without peptide, taken after COVID-19 vaccination. Receptors were obtained from a human donor who received a COVID-19 vaccine.

This chain joins TRBV2 and TRBJ2-2; 9 bases line up with TRBD1. The CDR3 extends over 14 amino acids. The germline gives CDR1 SNHLY, CDR2 FYNNEI. J gave up 5 bases and V 7 bases, and 5 bases lay outside the gene matches. The CDR3 nucleotides read TGTGCCAGCATGAGACAGGGGGAAACCGGGGAGCTGTTTTTT. Its translation: CASMRQGETGELFF.

This clone has a handful of counts. This chain links TRBV5-1 with TRBJ2-2, with TRBD1 matching 8 bases. The CDR3 is made up of 14 amino acids. J lost 6 bases, V lost 0 bases, and 1 base had no gene match. Germline V gives CDR1 SGHRS, CDR2 YFSETQ. In nucleotides, the CDR3 is TGCGCCAGCAGCTTGGAGACAGGGGCCGGGGAGCTGTTTTTT. Translating it yields CASSLETGAGELFF.

The CDR3 protein is CASSPAKTRFFSLNTEAFF. CDR3 bases: TGTGCCAGCTCACCCGCTAAAACAAGATTCTTCTCTTTGAACACTGAAGCTTTCTTT. V is TRBV18 and J is TRBJ1-1; no reliable D call. With 3 bases removed from V and 0 bases from J, the gap between germline ends came to 23 bases. Per the germline V gene, CDR1 is KGHSH and CDR2 is LQKENI. This CDR3 comprises 19 residues. The whole variable domain, filled in from reference TRBV18 and TRBJ1-1, reads NAGVMQNPRHLVRRRGQEARLRCSPMKGHSHVYWYRQLPEEGLKFMVYLQKENIIDESGMPKERFSAEFPKEGPSILRIQQVVRGDSAAYFCASSPAKTRFFSLNTEAFFGQGTRLTVV.

V usage is TRBV25-1 and J usage is TRBJ1-2; 9 bases align to TRBD1. Germline assignment: CDR1 MGHDK and CDR2 SYGVNS. The CDR3 runs 16 residues. Trimming cost V 3 bases and J 4 bases; bases outside gene matches: 9. CDR3 region: CASSDIGTGTSYGYTF. In DNA form, the CDR3 reads TGTGCCAGCAGTGACATCGGGACAGGGACGTCCTATGGCTACACCTTC.

The rearrangement joins TRBV23-1 to TRBJ2-7; 7 nucleotides agree with TRBD1. TRBV23-1 is an open reading frame, and its role is uncertain. The V gene end was trimmed by 4 bases and the J gene end by 2 bases; junction bases not matched to a gene: 8. This CDR3 spans 15 amino acids. The CDR3 spells CASSRPRDRPYEQYF. CDR3 DNA: TGCGCCAGCAGTCGACCCCGGGACAGACCCTACGAGCAGTACTTC.

This clone showed up just a few times. The rearrangement uses TRBV6-6 and TRBJ1-5; 7 positions agree with TRBD1. This CDR3 is built from 14 residues. Per germline, CDR1 MNHNY and CDR2 SVGAGI (reference sequence). V trimming: 7 bases; J trimming: 3 bases; junction bases outside the gene matches: 6. The DNA for the CDR3 is TGTGCCAGCAAACCTACAGGGGACAATCAGCCCCAGCATTTT. Translating gives CASKPTGDNQPQHF.

V usage is TRBV5-1 and J usage is TRBJ1-3; D perhaps matches TRBD1 (5 bases). Trimming removed 4 bases from V and 4 bases from J, with 18 bases in between. This CDR3 region has 16 residues. The germline gives CDR1 SGHRS, CDR2 YFSETQ. CDR3 protein: CASSPTTRVGGNTIYF. CDR3 sequence (DNA): TGCGCCAGCAGCCCCACGACCAGGGTGGGGGGAAACACCATATATTTT.

The rearrangement links TRBV4-1 to TRBJ1-5; D is perhaps TRBD1 (5 bases). Trimming shortened V by 0 bases and J by 6 bases, and 15 bases separated the two germline ends. There are 16 residues in the CDR3. CDR1 is MGHRA, CDR2 YSYEKL, per germline. In DNA form, the CDR3 reads TGCGCCAGCAGCCAAGATGCGCAGGGAGTCGGTCAGCCCCAGCATTTT. It translates to CASSQDAQGVGQPQHF.

CDR3 nucleotide sequence: TGTGCCATCAGTCCCAAGACCGGGACAGCCAATTCACCCCTCCACTTT. Protein sequence: CAISPKTGTANSPLHF. V usage is TRBV10-3 and J usage is TRBJ1-6; TRBD1 aligns across 7 bases. The V and J ends lost 5 bases and 7 bases, in that order; junction bases with no gene match: 11. The CDR3 runs 16 residues. CDR1 is ENHRY, CDR2 SYGVKD, per germline.

In DNA, the CDR3 is TGCGCCAGCAGCACGGTGGGTGATACGCAGTATTTT. This translates into CASSTVGDTQYF. This sequence joins TRBV5-1 and TRBJ2-3; D remains ambiguous. The CDR3 is made up of 12 amino acids. CDR1 and CDR2 from the germline V gene are SGHRS and YFSETQ. V shed 4 bases and J shed 6 bases, with 9 bases lying between them.

The rearrangement uses TRBV5-1 and TRBJ1-1, with 7 bases identical to TRBD1. Germline trimming cut 3 bases from V and 0 bases from J; bases unmatched to any gene: 8. The CDR3 totals 16 residues. CDR1 and CDR2 from the germline V gene are SGHRS and YFSETQ. The CDR3 loop is CASSWKKTGLNTEAFF. The CDR3 DNA follows: TGCGCCAGCAGCTGGAAAAAGACAGGGCTGAACACTGAAGCTTTCTTT.

V and J are TRBV5-6 and TRBJ1-1; 8 bases agree with TRBD1. There are 12 residues in the CDR3. The germline gives CDR1 SGHDT, CDR2 YYEEEE. V was clipped by 3 bases and J by 10 bases; unmatched bases: 5. The CDR3 protein is CASSSNRGAAFF. The CDR3 coding sequence is TGTGCCAGCAGCTCGAACAGGGGGGCAGCTTTCTTT. Variable domain in full (rest from reference TRBV5-6 and TRBJ1-1): DAGVTQSPTHLIKTRGQQVTLRCSPKSGHDTVSWYQQALGQGPQFIFQYYEEEERQRGNFPDRFSGHQFPNYSSELNVNALLLGDSALYLCASSSNRGAAFFGQGTRLTVV.

This chain links TRBV7-9 with TRBJ2-7; D is perhaps TRBD2 (6 bases). The germline CDR1 and CDR2 sequences are SEHNR and FQNEAQ (reference sequence). Trimming removed 5 bases at V and 2 bases at J, with 10 bases between. This CDR3 spans 13 amino acids. This CDR3 is CASSLGRTYEQYF. For the CDR3, the DNA is TGTGCCAGCAGCCTCGGGAGAACCTACGAGCAGTACTTC.

This clone was observed a handful of times. V gene TRBV9 combines with J gene TRBJ1-3; no definite D call. Trimming stripped 0 bases from V and 0 bases from J, with 4 bases between. The V gene's germline CDR1 is SGDLS and CDR2 YYNGEE. This CDR3 is 14 amino acids long. The CDR3 region has the DNA TGTGCCAGCAGCGTAGATACCTCTGGAAACACCATATATTTT. It codes for CASSVDTSGNTIYF.

The rearrangement uses TRBV5-5 and TRBJ1-2; D gene ambiguous. Trimming stripped 4 bases from V and 3 bases from J, with 13 bases between. Germline V gene sequence: CDR1 SGHKS, CDR2 YYEKEE (reference sequence). This CDR3 spans 14 amino acids. The CDR3 reads CASSTGWGDYGYTF. For the CDR3, the DNA is TGTGCCAGCAGCACGGGGTGGGGAGACTATGGCTACACCTTC.

V usage is TRBV2 and J usage is TRBJ1-5, with 7 bases aligning to TRBD1. Germline assignment: CDR1 SNHLY and CDR2 FYNNEI. CDR3 length: 14 amino acids. The trim removed 6 bases at V and 7 bases at J, leaving 9 bases unmatched. CDR3 DNA sequence: TGTGCCAGCAGCCGACGAGGGGGCGGCCAGCCCCAGCATTTT. Its translation: CASSRRGGGQPQHF.

V is TRBV11-2 and J is TRBJ2-1; 15 positions agree with TRBD2. This CDR3 is 18 amino acids long. Per the germline V gene, CDR1 is SGHAT and CDR2 is FQNNGV. After removal of 0 bases from V and 7 bases from J, the junction contained 7 bases not matched to a gene. The CDR3 protein is CASSLDRGLAGGGNEQFF. The CDR3 DNA reads TGTGCCAGCAGCTTAGATCGGGGACTAGCGGGGGGAGGGAATGAGCAGTTCTTC.

The chain links TRBV2 to TRBJ2-7; 7 bases line up with TRBD1. The J segment lost 1 base and the V segment lost 10 bases, leaving 10 bases of the junction unmatched. Germline loops: CDR1 SNHLY, CDR2 FYNNEI. The CDR3 has 14 amino acids. CDR3 loop: CATRRTGASYEQYF. In DNA, the CDR3 is TGTGCCACCCGTCGAACAGGGGCTTCCTACGAGCAGTACTTC.

This rearrangement joins TRBV7-9 to TRBJ2-7; 8 nucleotides agree with TRBD1. V dropped 1 base and J dropped 2; count of bases not matched to a gene: 7. CDR1 and CDR2 (germline): SEHNR, FQNEAQ (reference sequence). This CDR3 has 16 residues. The CDR3, as DNA: TGTGCCAGCAGCTTAGGGGCCGGGACAGGAACCTACGAGCAGTACTTC. It yields the protein CASSLGAGTGTYEQYF. The full variable domain, its missing parts supplied by reference TRBV7-9 and TRBJ2-7, is DTGVSQNPRHKITKRGQNVTFRCDPISEHNRLYWYRQTLGQGPEFLTYFQNEAQLEKSRLLSDRFSAERPKGSFSTLEIQRTEQGDSAMYLCASSLGAGTGTYEQYFGPGTRLTVT.

This chain joins TRBV9 and TRBJ1-2, with D maybe TRBD1 (6 bases). The V end lost 3 bases, the J end lost 6 bases, and 12 bases lay between the germline ends. Germline CDR1 and CDR2: SGDLS and YYNGEE. The CDR3 sequence is 13 residues long. CDR3 region: CASSARQADGYTF. The CDR3 DNA reads TGTGCCAGCAGCGCTCGACAGGCTGATGGCTACACCTTC.

This clone was seen only once. The chain employs TRBV2 and TRBJ1-2, with 7 positions matching TRBD1. CDR3 size: 17 residues. The V gene end was trimmed by 3 bases and the J gene end by 4 bases; junction bases not matched to a gene: 14. Germline CDR1 is SNHLY and CDR2 is FYNNEI. The CDR3 sequence is CASSDGRGAGILYGYTF. The CDR3, as DNA: TGTGCCAGCAGTGATGGCAGGGGGGCCGGGATTCTCTATGGCTACACCTTC.

J is TRBJ2-7 and V is TRBV27; D is undetermined. Germline values: CDR1 MNHEY, CDR2 SMNVEV (reference sequence). CDR3 length: 14 residues. V lost 5 bases and J lost 2, with 13 bases in between. This chain's CDR3 is CASSALADAYEQYF. CDR3 sequence (DNA): TGTGCCAGCAGTGCGTTAGCCGACGCCTACGAGCAGTACTTC.

CDR3 loop: CASSQGWGTNQPQHF. The CDR3 DNA sequence: TGCGCCAGCAGCCAAGGTTGGGGTACCAATCAGCCCCAGCATTTT. This chain uses TRBV4-3 with TRBJ1-5; D is uncertain. V lost 1 base and J lost 3, with 10 bases in between. The CDR3 loop spans 15 amino acids. The germline CDR1 and CDR2 sequences are LGHNA and YSLEER.

The chain employs TRBV19 and TRBJ2-1; 10 bases fit TRBD2. CDR3 length: 16 amino acids. Germline V gives CDR1 LNHDA, CDR2 SQIVND (reference sequence). Trimming cost V 7 bases and J 3 bases; bases outside gene matches: 9. The DNA for the CDR3 is TGTGCCAGTAAATGGCTAGCGGGAGATTTCTACAATGAGCAGTTCTTC. Its protein product is CASKWLAGDFYNEQFF.

A single count supports this clone. The chain recombines TRBV6-5 with TRBJ1-4; possibly TRBD1 for D (5 bases). The germline V and J ends were trimmed by 5 bases and 1 base, with 11 bases remaining between them. Germline CDR1 and CDR2: MNHEY and SVGAGI. The CDR3 loop spans 15 amino acids. CDR3 sequence (DNA): TGTGCCAGCAGTCCGGGGCGGCTAACTAATGAAAAACTGTTTTTT. Amino acids: CASSPGRLTNEKLFF.

The chain recombines TRBV28 with TRBJ2-1; 9 positions match TRBD2. V was pared by 6 bases and J by 7 bases, with 10 bases of the junction left unmatched. The CDR3 has 15 residues. CDR1 MDHEN and CDR2 SYDVKM come from the germline V gene. As DNA, the CDR3 is TGTGCCAGCAGCCGGTGGCGGGAGGGCCGGAATGAGCAGTTCTTC. The encoded protein is CASSRWREGRNEQFF.

This clone showed up just once. The rearrangement links TRBV10-3 to TRBJ1-1; 8 bases are shared with TRBD1. V lost 10 bases to trimming and J lost 3 bases; unmatched junction nucleotides: 7. The CDR3 runs to 13 residues. Germline V gene sequence: CDR1 ENHRY, CDR2 SYGVKD. The CDR3 sequence: CATRTGWDTEAFF. CDR3 sequence (DNA): TGTGCCACCAGGACAGGGTGGGACACTGAAGCTTTCTTT.

V usage is TRBV5-5 and J usage is TRBJ1-1; a possible D gene is TRBD1 (6 bases). Germline V lookup: CDR1 SGHKS, CDR2 YYEKEE (reference sequence). The V and J ends lost 0 bases and 2 bases respectively, with 8 bases between them. The CDR3 contains 14 residues. DNA of the CDR3: TGTGCCAGCAGCTTGGGGACAGCAAACACTGAAGCTTTCTTT. Protein: CASSLGTANTEAFF.

The CDR3 reads CASRRGAGGTYEQYF. CDR3 nucleotide sequence: TGTGCCAGCAGACGGGGAGCGGGAGGTACCTACGAGCAGTACTTC. V is TRBV27 and J is TRBJ2-7; 9 nucleotides match TRBD2. V gave up 6 bases and J gave up 2 bases; unmatched junction bases: 8. CDR3 length: 15 residues. CDR1 and CDR2 (germline): MNHEY, SMNVEV (reference sequence).

The chain joins TRBV30 to TRBJ1-2; 8 positions agree with TRBD1. The CDR3 extends over 13 amino acids. V was pared by 1 base and J by 8 bases, with 6 bases of the junction left unmatched. CDR1 GTSNPN and CDR2 SVGIG come from the germline V gene (reference sequence). The CDR3 region has the DNA TGTGCCTGGAGTGCCCAGGGGGCGCAAGGCTACACCTTC. Translated: CAWSAQGAQGYTF.